This entry features one T cell receptor (beta chain) sequence. Its antigen is unknown. The sample holds no much larger clone one base away, and base qualities are not on file. According to the germline V gene, CDR1 reads LGHNT and CDR2 reads FRNRAP. The CDR3 covers 11 residues, taking in both the cysteine and the phenylalanine. The kept DNA is CDR3 alone, 33 bases in frame from the first base. V and J lose 4 bases and 4 bases, and a span of 4 bases separates them. The source of the sample is a study of technical replicates of blood from several donors (dated by TCRdb to between 2016 and 2019). The method behind the library was the immunoSEQ multiplex PCR assay. TCRdb's version of the immuneACCESS table is confined to in-frame rearrangements and falls short of the full clone set. An unresolved V gene accounts for under half of the shortfall where checked; the remainder is of unknown origin. Recorded for this sample are 80,000 to 95,000 clones; 85% to 95% of them occurred a single time. 0.2% to 0.3% of the sample belongs to the ten largest clones.

Source material: T cells isolated from PBMCs. The rearranged segments are TRBV12-5 and TRBJ2-5; confidence is insufficient to name the D gene. The source of this sequence is a human donor in good health. The CDR3 protein: CASGSRETQYF. The nucleotide sequence reads TGTGCTAGTGGTTCGAGAGAGACCCAGTACTTC.